One T cell receptor (beta chain) is described in this entry. The data originate from a study of OX40 agonist ivuxolimab in advanced cancers. Using immunoSEQ multiplex PCR, the repertoire was profiled, and TCRdb retains in-frame clones only, with some absent. The sample includes roughly 41,000 clones, 82% of them seen just once. V lost 0 bases, J lost 8 bases, and 17 bases lay in between. The CDR3 has 15 residues. CDR1 and CDR2 from the germline V gene are SGHRS and YFSETQ. Here the sequenced sample was CD4+ or CD8+ T cells sorted from blood, taken in a trial of the OX40 agonist ivuxolimab. This TCR came from an adult with an advanced solid tumor such as melanoma, head and neck, liver or kidney cancer. J is TRBJ1-2 and V is TRBV5-1, with D perhaps matching TRBD1 (5 bases). The DNA of the CDR3 is TGCGCCAGCAGCTTGGCCCAGGGTCCCTTCGAGGGCTACACCTTC. Its translation is CASSLAQGPFEGYTF.